A selection of T cell receptor beta chains follows, all from one sample in a study of blood T cell repertoires in COVID-19. Assay: immunoSEQ multiplex PCR; the TCRdb copy retains only in-frame clones and omits some. This table has 220,000 or so clones, roughly 84% appearing once. Sequenced: peripheral blood. The receptors stem from a man younger than 45 with active or convalescent COVID-19. Each CDR3 is given with its conserved first and last residue. The D gene is left open where the match is weak. Only part of the rows carry a size: once, few, many, or a class if the clone is expanded.

cdr3_nt cdr3_aa clone_size j_call d_call v_call
TGTGCCAGCAGACGACAGGGGAACTATGGCTACACCTTC CASRRQGNYGYTF . TRBJ1-2 TRBD1 TRBV6-5
TGTGCCAGCATCCCGAACAGGGGTTTCACTGAAGCTTTCTTT CASIPNRGFTEAFF . TRBJ1-1 TRBD1 TRBV7-2
TGTGCCAGCAGTTATAACCGGGACATTCCCCAAGAGACCCAGTACTTC CASSYNRDIPQETQYF few TRBJ2-5 . TRBV2
TGTGCCAGCAGCTTTTTCCCCGGGTACACCGGGGAGCTGTTTTTT CASSFFPGYTGELFF . TRBJ2-2 . TRBV11-3
TGTGCCAGTAACACAGTTGGACAGTATTATGGCTACACCTTC CASNTVGQYYGYTF few TRBJ1-2 . TRBV19
TGTGCCAGCAGCCTTACCCTAGAAGCTTTCTTT CASSLTLEAFF . TRBJ1-1 . TRBV12-3/TRBV12-4
TGTGCCAGCAGTATAGACACTGGCTCTGGAAACACCATATATTTT CASSIDTGSGNTIYF . TRBJ1-3 . TRBV2
TGTGCCACCAGCAGACTTATGGACAGCCGCAATCAGCCCCAGCATTTT CATSRLMDSRNQPQHF few TRBJ1-5 . TRBV15
TGTGCCAGCAGTCCCGGGACAGGGTCCGAAGCTTTCTTT CASSPGTGSEAFF . TRBJ1-1 TRBD1 TRBV6-5
TGTGCCAGTAGTTCACTGGCAGGGCGGAATGAAAAACTGTTTTTT CASSSLAGRNEKLFF once TRBJ1-4 . TRBV19
TGTGCCAGCAGCTTGCGGGGGGGGCTTAGCACAGATACGCAGTATTTT CASSLRGGLSTDTQYF once TRBJ2-3 TRBD2 TRBV5-4
TGCGCCAGCAGCCAAGATCGTATTGAGCAGTTCTTC CASSQDRIEQFF . TRBJ2-1 . TRBV4-3
TGTGCCACCGGGCGGGCAGGGGGCACAGATACGCAGTATTTT CATGRAGGTDTQYF . TRBJ2-3 . TRBV24-1
TGTGCCATCCTGACTACCGGCGGGGAGCTGTTTTTT CAILTTGGELFF . TRBJ2-2 . TRBV12-3/TRBV12-4
TGTGCCAGCAGCTTCAGACAGGTTAATTCACCCCTCCACTTT CASSFRQVNSPLHF few TRBJ1-6 . TRBV7-2
TGTGCCAGCAGCTATAGGGAGGGGTCCAGTGAAGCTTTCTTT CASSYREGSSEAFF . TRBJ1-1 . TRBV7-6
TGCAGCGTTGAAGGCTTAAGCGGGCCCTACAATGAGCAGTTCTTC CSVEGLSGPYNEQFF . TRBJ2-1 . TRBV29-1
TGTGCCAGCAGCCGAACAATGACAGGGGGCTTAATAACTGAAGCTTTCTTT CASSRTMTGGLITEAFF . TRBJ1-1 TRBD1 TRBV6-2/TRBV6-3
TGTGCCAGCAGTTACAGCTCGGGGGATAATTCACCCCTCCACTTT CASSYSSGDNSPLHF . TRBJ1-6 . TRBV6-5
TGCGCCAGCAGCCAAAGGACAGGGGGACCCTACGAGCAGTACTTC CASSQRTGGPYEQYF . TRBJ2-7 TRBD1 TRBV4-1
TGTGCCAGCAGTTTGGCCGGGAGCCCCCATGAAAAACTGTTTTTT CASSLAGSPHEKLFF . TRBJ1-4 . TRBV28
TGTGCCAGCAGTGAAGACGGGATAGCGGGCTACAATGAGCAGTTCTTC CASSEDGIAGYNEQFF . TRBJ2-1 TRBD2 TRBV6-1
TGTGCCAGCTCACCTCCGGGACAGAGGGTTGGCGAGCAGTACTTC CASSPPGQRVGEQYF . TRBJ2-7 TRBD1 TRBV18
TGCAGTGGACTAGTATCCTACGAGCAGTACTTC CSGLVSYEQYF . TRBJ2-7 . TRBV20-1
TGTGCCAGCAGCGACGGCGGGGCGGGCCGACTCTACAATGAGCAGTTCTTC CASSDGGAGRLYNEQFF . TRBJ2-1 . TRBV9
TGTGCCAGCAGTTTTTACGACAGTCCCTATGGCTACACCTTC CASSFYDSPYGYTF . TRBJ1-2 . TRBV28
TGCGCCAGCAGCCAAGACTTCGGACAGGGGAGGACAGATACGCAGTATTTT CASSQDFGQGRTDTQYF . TRBJ2-3 TRBD1 TRBV4-1
TGTGCCAGCAGCCCCCGCTCCTACGAGCAGTACTTC CASSPRSYEQYF . TRBJ2-7 . TRBV11-3
TGTGCCAGCAGCTGGGACCGGGACAGGACCTACGAGCAGTACTTC CASSWDRDRTYEQYF few TRBJ2-7 TRBD1 TRBV7-8
TGTGCCAGCAGTCCGACAGGGGCGGCCTATGGCTACACCTTC CASSPTGAAYGYTF . TRBJ1-2 TRBD1 TRBV6-5
TGTGCCAGCAGATTATCCTCCAGACAGGGGAGCAATCAGCCCCAGCATTTT CASRLSSRQGSNQPQHF . TRBJ1-5 TRBD1 TRBV27
TGTGCCACCGGCTTCTATGAAAAACTGTTTTTT CATGFYEKLFF few TRBJ1-4 . TRBV15
TGTGCCAGCAGGGTGGATCTGGGCAATGAAAAACTGTTTTTT CASRVDLGNEKLFF . TRBJ1-4 . TRBV7-9
TGTGCCTGGAGTGGTGGGGGGAATTCACCCCTCCACTTT CAWSGGGNSPLHF . TRBJ1-6 . TRBV30
TGCGCCAGCACCTGGGGGGCAACTAATGAAAAACTGTTTTTT CASTWGATNEKLFF . TRBJ1-4 . TRBV5-1
TGCAGCGTCCCCGGACTAGTGAATGAGCAGTTCTTC CSVPGLVNEQFF . TRBJ2-1 TRBD2 TRBV29-1
TGTGCCAGCAGCCCCGGGACAGGCTTCCCCCGGGGCCGGGAGACCCAGTACTTC CASSPGTGFPRGRETQYF . TRBJ2-5 TRBD1 TRBV28
TGTGCCACCAGCGAAGATAGTTACGAGCAGTACTTC CATSEDSYEQYF . TRBJ2-7 . TRBV24-1
TGTGCCAGCAGTGAACTCATCGGCGGGGGGTTTCAAGAGACCCAGTACTTC CASSELIGGGFQETQYF . TRBJ2-5 TRBD2 TRBV2
TGCAGCGTTGAAGCCGGAGGTCCCCTCTCTGGGGCCAACGTCCTGACTTTC CSVEAGGPLSGANVLTF . TRBJ2-6 . TRBV29-1